Following are 24 T cell receptor beta chains from one sample sequenced in a study of OX40 agonist ivuxolimab in advanced cancers. Data came from immunoSEQ multiplex PCR; TCRdb stores just in-frame clones and leaves some out. The sample shows 77,000 or so clones, 89% of them seen only once. Sequencing used CD4+ or CD8+ T cells sorted from blood, obtained in a trial of the OX40 agonist ivuxolimab. These receptors were obtained from an adult with an advanced solid tumor such as melanoma, head and neck, liver or kidney cancer.

The chain recombines TRBV18 with TRBJ1-3; D uncertain. CDR1 is KGHSH and CDR2 is LQKENI in the germline V gene. The V gene lost 3 bases and the J gene lost 3 bases, with 6 bases spanning the gap. CDR3 length: 13 residues. The CDR3 DNA reads TGTGCCAGCTCACCCACAAGTGGAAACACCATATATTTT. Translation: CASSPTSGNTIYF.

The rearrangement joins TRBV18 to TRBJ2-5, with no clear D. The V and J ends lost 4 bases and 2 bases respectively, with 8 bases between them. This CDR3 has 13 residues. Germline V lookup: CDR1 KGHSH, CDR2 LQKENI. CDR3 coding DNA: TGTGCCAGCTCACTGGCAGCACAAGAGACCCAGTACTTC. This gives the protein CASSLAAQETQYF. Combining the CDR3 with reference TRBV18 and TRBJ2-5 gives the whole variable domain NAGVMQNPRHLVRRRGQEARLRCSPMKGHSHVYWYRQLPEEGLKFMVYLQKENIIDESGMPKERFSAEFPKEGPSILRIQQVVRGDSAAYFCASSLAAQETQYFGPGTRLLVL.

This clone came up once. This chain uses TRBV6-6 with TRBJ1-6, with TRBD1 matching 8 bases. The CDR3 spans 14 residues. With V trimmed by 6 bases and J by 10 bases, 8 bases remained unmatched. CDR1 and CDR2 (germline): MNHNY, SVGAGI (reference sequence). The CDR3 bases are TGTGCCAGCAGCATCGACAGGGGAACCTCACCCCTCCACTTT. Translating gives CASSIDRGTSPLHF.

The chain has TRBV6-1 and TRBJ1-6; the D is unclear. Germline CDR1 MNHNS, CDR2 SASEGT. V was trimmed by 7 bases and J by 2 bases, leaving 12 bases between them. This CDR3 has 15 residues. The CDR3 region has the DNA TGTGCCAGCATTCCGGCGTCAGCCTATAATTCACCCCTCCACTTT. Its translation: CASIPASAYNSPLHF.

The chain links TRBV28 to TRBJ1-2, with 7 bases matching TRBD1. CDR3 size: 16 residues. The V and J ends lost 6 bases and 4 bases, in that order; junction bases with no gene match: 14. Looked up from germline, CDR1 is MDHEN and CDR2 is SYDVKM. The CDR3 DNA reads TGTGCCAGCAGGTTTGGAACAGGGGTCCCGAGCTATGGCTACACCTTC. Its protein product is CASRFGTGVPSYGYTF.

The V and J genes are TRBV7-8 and TRBJ1-1; D gene unclear. The V end lost 0 bases, the J end lost 3 bases, and 5 bases lay between the germline ends. This CDR3 has 13 amino acids. Germline assignment: CDR1 SGHVS and CDR2 FQNEAQ. The DNA of the CDR3 is TGTGCCAGCAGCTTAGCGCTGGACACTGAAGCTTTCTTT. Translating gives CASSLALDTEAFF. The full variable domain, with the rest looked up from reference TRBV7-8 and TRBJ1-1, is GAGVSQSPRYKVAKRGQDVALRCDPISGHVSLFWYQQALGQGPEFLTYFQNEAQLDKSGLPSDRFFAERPEGSVSTLKIQRTQQEDSAVYLCASSLALDTEAFFGQGTRLTVV.

The rearrangement uses TRBV4-2 and TRBJ2-5; the match to TRBD1 covers 9 bases. The better agreement between TRBJ2-7 and the DNA end casts doubt on the J call. This CDR3 has 16 amino acids. Germline V gene sequence: CDR1 LGHNA, CDR2 YNFKEQ. Here the CDR3 DNA reads TGTGCCAGCAGCCAAGAAAGGACAGGGGAGGCCTACGAGCAGTACTTC. Encoded protein: CASSQERTGEAYEQYF.

The chain is built from TRBV5-1 and TRBJ1-2; 8 bases fit TRBD1. Germline CDR1 is SGHRS and CDR2 is YFSETQ. Germline trimming cut 4 bases from V and 7 bases from J; bases unmatched to any gene: 3. This CDR3 is built from 12 residues. CDR3 nucleotide sequence: TGCGCCAGCAGCCAGGGGGCTGGTGGCTACACCTTC. Its protein is CASSQGAGGYTF.

The chain recombines TRBV6-5 with TRBJ2-7; tentative D call: TRBD1 (5 bases). Trimming pared 2 bases from V and 6 bases from J, leaving 11 bases between. Germline V lookup: CDR1 MNHEY, CDR2 SVGAGI. The CDR3 totals 13 residues. Written as DNA, the CDR3 is TGTGCCAGCAGTTACGCGCAGGGTGGCGAGCAGTACTTC. Its translation: CASSYAQGGEQYF.

This rearrangement joins TRBV6-6 to TRBJ2-7; possibly TRBD2 for D (5 bases). Per germline, CDR1 MNHNY and CDR2 SVGAGI (reference sequence). V lost 6 bases to trimming and J lost 2 bases, with 17 bases between them. This CDR3 is 15 amino acids long. The CDR3 nucleotides are TGTGCCAGCAGCAGCGGCGCCTCCCTAACCTACGAGCAGTACTTC. It is translated as CASSSGASLTYEQYF.

The genes are TRBV7-9 and TRBJ1-6, with a tentative D call TRBD1 (6 bases). CDR1 is SEHNR and CDR2 is FQNEAQ in the germline V gene (reference sequence). This CDR3 contains 14 residues. The ends were cut back, 1 base at V and 8 bases at J, with 9 bases in the middle. The CDR3 sequence: CASSLGQGYSPLHF. The CDR3 nucleotides are TGTGCCAGCAGCTTAGGGCAGGGGTATTCACCCCTCCACTTT.

The rearrangement joins TRBV5-1 to TRBJ2-6; TRBD1 is a possible D gene (6 bases). Germline values: CDR1 SGHRS, CDR2 YFSETQ. CDR3 length: 17 amino acids. Trimming took off 4 bases at V and 0 bases at J, with 14 bases between the two ends. CDR3 amino acids: CASSAAGVNSGANVLTF. The CDR3 bases are TGCGCCAGCAGCGCTGCAGGGGTCAACTCTGGGGCCAACGTCCTGACTTTC.

This clone was recorded once. The CDR3 DNA is TGTGCCATCCCAAAACCGGGCGGCTACGAGCAGTACTTC. Protein product: CAIPKPGGYEQYF. This chain joins TRBV6-1 and TRBJ2-7; D is unresolved. Germline CDR1 is MNHNS and CDR2 is SASEGT. V was pared by 10 bases and J by 3 bases, with 16 bases between. The CDR3 sequence is 13 residues long.

V usage is TRBV7-9 and J usage is TRBJ2-3; TRBD2 might be the D (5 bases). CDR1 and CDR2 from the germline V gene are SEHNR and FQNEAQ (reference sequence). The CDR3 loop spans 16 amino acids. The V gene lost 4 bases and the J gene lost 6 bases, with 20 bases spanning the gap. The CDR3 reads CASSSLWGDLLDTQYF. The DNA of the CDR3 is TGTGCCAGCAGCTCTCTCTGGGGAGACCTACTCGATACGCAGTATTTT.

This clone came up once. The same CDR3 also results from other DNA sequences found in this sample. The V gene is TRBV5-1, the J gene TRBJ2-1; 9 bases map to TRBD1. This CDR3 has 15 residues. The trim removed 4 bases at V and 2 bases at J, leaving 4 bases unmatched. Germline V lookup: CDR1 SGHRS, CDR2 YFSETQ. The CDR3 sequence is CASSSGQGTYNEQFF. The CDR3 nucleotides read TGCGCCAGCAGCAGCGGACAGGGGACCTACAATGAGCAGTTCTTC.

The chain joins TRBV2 to TRBJ2-2; D remains unclear. CDR1 and CDR2 from the germline V gene are SNHLY and FYNNEI. CDR3 length equals 16 residues. Trimming cost V 0 bases and J 4 bases, with 12 bases left between them. The CDR3 DNA reads TGTGCCAGCAGTGAAGCGCTAGGCCCATCCACCGGGGAGCTGTTTTTT. The encoded protein is CASSEALGPSTGELFF.

The chain combines TRBV5-1 with TRBJ2-1; perhaps TRBD1 as D (6 bases). V was pared by 4 bases and J by 0 bases, with 14 bases between. The CDR3 is 16 amino acids. CDR1 and CDR2 from the germline V gene are SGHRS and YFSETQ. Here the CDR3 reads CASSEEGVPSYNEQFF. The CDR3 DNA reads TGCGCCAGCAGCGAAGAGGGGGTCCCCTCCTACAATGAGCAGTTCTTC.

The chain carries TRBV5-4 and TRBJ2-5; D is ambiguous. V gave up 1 base and J gave up 5 bases, with 9 bases separating them. CDR1 is SGHNT and CDR2 is YYREEE in the germline V gene (reference sequence). There are 13 residues in the CDR3. The CDR3 region is CASSLKGTETQYF. The DNA of the CDR3 is TGTGCCAGCAGCTTGAAGGGTACCGAGACCCAGTACTTC. Full variable domain (outside the CDR3, taken from reference TRBV5-4 and TRBJ2-5): ETGVTQSPTHLIKTRGQQVTLRCSSQSGHNTVSWYQQALGQGPQFIFQYYREEENGRGNFPPRFSGLQFPNYSSELNVNALELDDSALYLCASSLKGTETQYFGPGTRLLVL.

The chain carries TRBV7-2 and TRBJ2-5; D is undetermined. TRBJ2-7 explains the end of the DNA better; the J call may be wrong. The CDR3 has 14 residues. CDR1 and CDR2 from the germline V gene are SGHTA and FQGNSA. The CDR3 region is CASSLVLISYEQYF. The CDR3 DNA reads as TGTGCCAGCAGCTTAGTGCTGATCTCCTACGAGCAGTACTTC.

CDR3 in DNA: TGTGCCAGCAGGTCACGGGCGAACACCGGGGAGCTGTTTTTT. Its protein product is CASRSRANTGELFF. The chain recombines TRBV28 with TRBJ2-2, with D uncertain. Germline CDR1 reads MDHEN; CDR2 reads SYDVKM. V lost 6 bases and J lost 0, with 8 bases in between. The CDR3 runs to 14 residues.

The chain is built from TRBV11-2 and TRBJ2-4, with D unresolved. Trimming pared 1 base from V and 13 bases from J, leaving 11 bases between. Germline V lookup: CDR1 SGHAT, CDR2 FQNNGV. The CDR3 is 12 residues long. DNA for the CDR3: TGTGCCAGCAGCTTAGTCTCCCTTCGGCAGTACTTC. The encoded protein is CASSLVSLRQYF.

This clone appeared once. This chain links TRBV11-2 with TRBJ2-1, with TRBD2 as a possible D gene (6 bases). Trimming shortened V by 11 bases and J by 8 bases, and 13 bases separated the two germline ends. The germline V gene encodes CDR1 SGHAT and CDR2 FQNNGV. The CDR3 is made up of 11 amino acids. CDR3 bases: TGTGCCGCGGGGCAGGGCTATGAGCAGTTCTTC. Translating gives CAAGQGYEQFF.

This sequence joins TRBV18 and TRBJ2-1; no firm D call. This CDR3 has 13 amino acids. Between the trimmed V and J ends, which lost 3 bases and 10 bases, there was a span of 13 bases. Per the germline V gene, CDR1 is KGHSH and CDR2 is LQKENI. In DNA form, the CDR3 reads TGTGCCAGCTCACCTGGACCTGAACGGGAGCAGTTCTTC. It codes for CASSPGPEREQFF.

J is TRBJ1-1 and V is TRBV9; no definite D call. Trimming stripped 0 bases from V and 10 bases from J, with 10 bases between. Germline values: CDR1 SGDLS, CDR2 YYNGEE. There are 12 residues in the CDR3. The CDR3 sequence: CASSVVKGTAFF. CDR3 nucleotide sequence: TGTGCCAGCAGCGTAGTGAAGGGAACAGCTTTCTTT.